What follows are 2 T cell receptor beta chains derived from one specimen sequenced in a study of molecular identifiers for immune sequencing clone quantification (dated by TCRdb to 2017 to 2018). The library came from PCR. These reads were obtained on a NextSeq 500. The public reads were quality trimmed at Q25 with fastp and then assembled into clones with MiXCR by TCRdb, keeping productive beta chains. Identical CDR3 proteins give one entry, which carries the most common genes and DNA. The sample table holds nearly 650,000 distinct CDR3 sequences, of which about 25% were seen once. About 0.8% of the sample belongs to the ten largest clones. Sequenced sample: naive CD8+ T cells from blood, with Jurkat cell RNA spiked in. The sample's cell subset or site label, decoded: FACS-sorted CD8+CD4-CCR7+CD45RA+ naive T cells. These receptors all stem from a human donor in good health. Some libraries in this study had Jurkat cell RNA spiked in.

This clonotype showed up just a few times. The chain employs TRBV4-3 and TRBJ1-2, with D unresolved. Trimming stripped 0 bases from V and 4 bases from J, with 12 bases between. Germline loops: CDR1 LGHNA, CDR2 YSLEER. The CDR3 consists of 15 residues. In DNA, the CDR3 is TGCGCCAGCAGCCAAGATATGCCGGGCTCCTATGGCTACACCTTC. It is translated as CASSQDMPGSYGYTF.

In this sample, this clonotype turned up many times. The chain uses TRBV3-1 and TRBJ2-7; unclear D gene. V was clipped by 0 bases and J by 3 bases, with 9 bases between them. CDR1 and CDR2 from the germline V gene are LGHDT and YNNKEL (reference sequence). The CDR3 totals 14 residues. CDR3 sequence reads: CASSQEVYNYEQYF. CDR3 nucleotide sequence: TGTGCCAGCAGCCAAGAAGTGTACAACTACGAGCAGTACTTC.